A single sample is the source of the 22 T cell receptor beta chains below, sequenced in a study of blood T cell repertoires in COVID-19. Here immunoSEQ multiplex PCR was the method, and the copy in TCRdb shows in-frame clones only, minus some. Among 40,000 to 55,000 clones listed, approximately 80% were seen once. Sequenced sample: peripheral blood. These receptors were taken from a human donor in a cohort sampled during active COVID-19.

CDR3 in DNA: TGTGCCTGGGGGGACTACCAAGAGACCCAGTACTTC. Encoded protein: CAWGDYQETQYF. The V gene is TRBV30, the J gene TRBJ2-5, with D tentatively TRBD2 (6 bases). There are 12 residues in the CDR3. V was trimmed by 5 bases and J by 0 bases, leaving 7 bases between them. Germline V gives CDR1 GTSNPN, CDR2 SVGIG (reference sequence).

The chain carries TRBV2 and TRBJ1-2, with 9 bases lining up with TRBD1. The V segment lost 4 bases and the J segment 4 bases; nucleotides outside the gene matches: 7. The CDR3 contains 15 residues. Germline-derived CDR1 and CDR2 are SNHLY and FYNNEI. Here the CDR3 reads CASSGGTGLGYGYTF. CDR3 in DNA: TGTGCCAGCAGTGGAGGGACAGGGTTGGGCTATGGCTACACCTTC.

The V gene is TRBV1, the J gene TRBJ1-5; TRBD1 reflects the table's D call only, with no check against the DNA. TRBV1 constitutes a pseudogene. The CDR3 length is 19 residues. The CDR3 nucleotides read TGCACCAGCAGCCAAAGATGCTCCGACAGGAGCCTTTGCAATCAGCCCCAGCATTTT. Its protein is CTSSQRCSDRSLCNQPQHF.

This clone was recorded only once. This chain joins TRBV11-3 and TRBJ2-7, with TRBD2 matching 13 bases. The CDR3 is 17 residues long. The V segment lost 0 bases and the J segment 2 bases; nucleotides outside the gene matches: 4. CDR1 is SGHNT and CDR2 is YENEEA in the germline V gene. CDR3 bases: TGTGCCAGCAGCTTAGATCCAGGACTAGCGGGAGCCTACGAGCAGTACTTC. It translates to CASSLDPGLAGAYEQYF. Filled out from reference TRBV11-3 and TRBJ2-7, the complete variable domain reads EAGVVQSPRYKIIEKKQPVAFWCNPISGHNTLYWYLQNLGQGPELLIRYENEEAVDDSQLPKDRFSAERLKGVDSTLKIQPAELGDSAVYLCASSLDPGLAGAYEQYFGPGTRLTVT.

V and J are TRBV19 and TRBJ2-2; possible D gene TRBD2, 6 bases. The CDR3 sequence is 15 residues long. The V gene lost 6 bases and the J gene lost 6 bases, with 17 bases spanning the gap. CDR1 is LNHDA and CDR2 is SQIVND in the germline V gene (reference sequence). CDR3 nucleotides: TGTGCCAGTAGCTCTTCTGCGGAGGGCCCCGGGGAGCTGTTTTTT. This gives the protein CASSSSAEGPGELFF.

The gene calls are TRBV28 and TRBJ1-6; TRBD1 agrees at 7 bases. V dropped 6 bases and J dropped 0; count of bases not matched to a gene: 8. The germline V gene encodes CDR1 MDHEN and CDR2 SYDVKM. The CDR3 has 17 amino acids. The CDR3 sequence is CASSPTGQNSYNSPLHF. DNA for the CDR3: TGTGCCAGCAGCCCGACAGGGCAGAACTCCTATAATTCACCCCTCCACTTT.

This clone came up a few times. This sequence joins TRBV11-3 and TRBJ2-1; 9 bases are a match to TRBD1. The CDR3 totals 14 residues. Germline CDR1 SGHNT, CDR2 YENEEA. With 4 bases clipped from V and 3 bases from J, the junction kept 1 base outside the gene matches. CDR3 in DNA: TGTGCCAGCAGCTCGGGACAGGGCTACAATGAGCAGTTCTTC. This translates into CASSSGQGYNEQFF.

This sequence joins TRBV11-1 and TRBJ1-4; D is possibly TRBD1 (5 bases). The CDR3 runs 15 residues. The V end lost 5 bases, the J end lost 5 bases, and 15 bases lay between the germline ends. Germline assignment: CDR1 SGHAT and CDR2 FQDESV (reference sequence). DNA of the CDR3: TGTGCCAGCAGCCGGGGGAGCAGTCTGAATGAAAAACTGTTTTTT. Protein sequence: CASSRGSSLNEKLFF.

The V call is TRBV15, the J call TRBJ1-4, with a weak D call TRBD1 (6 bases). With 4 bases removed from V and 8 bases from J, the gap between germline ends came to 23 bases. The length of the CDR3 is 17 residues. Per germline, CDR1 LNHNV and CDR2 YYDKDF (reference sequence). This CDR3 is CATSIEARGRGREKLFF. DNA for the CDR3: TGTGCCACCAGCATTGAGGCCCGCGGCAGGGGAAGAGAAAAACTGTTTTTT.

DNA for the CDR3: TGTGCCAGTAGGACCCCAGGGGGCAGTGGCTATGGCTACACCTTC. Residues: CASRTPGGSGYGYTF. This chain connects TRBV19 to TRBJ1-2; 8 positions match TRBD1. There are 15 residues in the CDR3. With V trimmed by 6 bases and J by 4 bases, 10 bases remained unmatched. The V gene's germline CDR1 is LNHDA and CDR2 SQIVND (reference sequence).

The chain couples TRBV28 to TRBJ1-4; 8 nucleotides match TRBD1. V lost 3 bases to trimming and J lost 0 bases; unmatched junction nucleotides: 3. Germline V lookup: CDR1 MDHEN, CDR2 SYDVKM. The CDR3 length is 16 residues. CDR3 region: CASSLNRGATNEKLFF. The CDR3 region has the DNA TGTGCCAGCAGTTTGAACAGGGGGGCAACTAATGAAAAACTGTTTTTT.

V is TRBV11-2 and J is TRBJ2-7, with D possibly being TRBD1 (6 bases). Trimming took 6 bases from V and 6 from J, leaving 15 bases between them. The CDR3 consists of 13 residues. Germline V gene lookup returns CDR1 SGHAT and CDR2 FQNNGV. The CDR3 nucleotides are TGTGCCAGCAGGATTGACAGGCTCAGCGAGCAGTACTTC. Translation: CASRIDRLSEQYF. Based on the CDR3 plus reference TRBV11-2 and TRBJ2-7, the full variable domain is EAGVAQSPRYKIIEKRQSVAFWCNPISGHATLYWYQQILGQGPKLLIQFQNNGVVDDSQLPKDRFSAERLKGVDSTLKIQPAKLEDSAVYLCASRIDRLSEQYFGPGTRLTVT.

The chain has TRBV27 and TRBJ1-2; the D gene is possibly TRBD1 (6 bases). The CDR3 is made up of 13 amino acids. V dropped 3 bases and J dropped 6 bases, with 11 bases sitting between them. Germline loops: CDR1 MNHEY, CDR2 SMNVEV (reference sequence). CDR3 amino acids: CASSLVQGNGYTF. Written as DNA, the CDR3 is TGTGCCAGCAGTTTGGTACAGGGTAATGGCTACACCTTC.

This sequence joins TRBV6-6 and TRBJ1-4, with 7 bases that match TRBD1. Per the germline V gene, CDR1 is MNHNY and CDR2 is SVGAGI (reference sequence). Trimming cost V 2 bases and J 8 bases; bases outside gene matches: 5. The CDR3 has 14 residues. CDR3 coding DNA: TGTGCCAGCAGTTACCGGGACAGACGCGAAAAACTGTTTTTT. Its translation is CASSYRDRREKLFF.

This chain links TRBV3-1 (or the pseudogene TRBV3-2) with TRBJ2-1, with 14 bases identical to TRBD2. Germline V gene data show CDR1 as LGHDT and CDR2 as YNNKEL (reference sequence). CDR3 length: 16 amino acids. Germline trimming cut 0 bases from V and 6 bases from J; bases unmatched to any gene: 1. CDR3 in DNA: TGTGCCAGCAGCCAAGATGGGACTAGCGGGGGCAATGAGCAGTTCTTC. The encoded protein is CASSQDGTSGGNEQFF.

This chain joins TRBV3-1 (or the pseudogene TRBV3-2) and TRBJ2-5; a possible D gene is TRBD1 (6 bases). CDR1 and CDR2 from the germline V gene are LGHDT and YNNKEL (reference sequence). The CDR3 runs to 16 residues. The ends were cut back, 0 bases at V and 5 bases at J, with 16 bases in the middle. The CDR3 spells CASSQDWGQGKETQYF. CDR3 DNA: TGTGCCAGCAGCCAAGATTGGGGGCAGGGGAAGGAGACCCAGTACTTC.

This clone has just one count. The rearrangement uses TRBV28 and TRBJ2-7; a weak D match, TRBD2 (5 bases). Trimming pared 5 bases from V and 2 bases from J, leaving 10 bases between. The CDR3 extends over 13 amino acids. CDR1 MDHEN and CDR2 SYDVKM come from the germline V gene. CDR3 nucleotide sequence: TGTGCCAGCAGTCCCGGCGGGCCCTACGAGCAGTACTTC. Protein sequence: CASSPGGPYEQYF.

This clone is a singleton in its sample. This chain uses TRBV18 with TRBJ2-1, with D tentatively TRBD1 (5 bases). Germline CDR1 KGHSH, CDR2 LQKENI. Trimming removed 3 bases from V and 0 bases from J, with 15 bases in between. The CDR3 has 17 residues. CDR3 residues: CASSPRVRSDSYNEQFF. The CDR3 nucleotides are TGTGCCAGCTCACCCAGGGTTCGATCTGACTCCTACAATGAGCAGTTCTTC.

This clone is a singleton in its sample. The CDR3 reads CASSLPASGRAEQFF. In DNA form, the CDR3 reads TGTGCCAGCAGCCTCCCAGCTAGCGGGAGGGCCGAGCAGTTCTTC. The J gene is TRBJ2-1, the V gene TRBV7-2; 12 bases fit TRBD2. The CDR3 spans 15 residues. Trimming took 5 bases from V and 10 from J; bases not matched to a gene: 9. Germline CDR1 and CDR2: SGHTA and FQGNSA.

This clone was recorded only once. This chain links TRBV5-1 with TRBJ2-3; 8 nucleotides match TRBD2. V gave up 0 bases and J gave up 6 bases; unmatched junction bases: 0. This CDR3 has 13 amino acids. Germline V gene lookup returns CDR1 SGHRS and CDR2 YFSETQ. DNA for the CDR3: TGCGCCAGCAGCTTGGCGGGAGGGGATACGCAGTATTTT. It translates to CASSLAGGDTQYF.

The chain has TRBV6-5 and TRBJ1-2; 9 nucleotides agree with TRBD1. This CDR3 region has 13 residues. The germline V gene has CDR1 MNHEY and CDR2 SVGAGI. V lost 6 bases to trimming and J lost 5 bases; unmatched junction nucleotides: 4. Here the CDR3 DNA reads TGTGCCAGCAGGACAGGGGGGAGTTATGGCTACACCTTC. It specifies CASRTGGSYGYTF.

This chain connects TRBV3-1 (or the pseudogene TRBV3-2) to TRBJ2-7, with D perhaps TRBD1 (5 bases). With 0 bases removed from V and 6 bases from J, the gap between germline ends came to 15 bases. Germline V gene data show CDR1 as LGHDT and CDR2 as YNNKEL (reference sequence). This CDR3 has 15 residues. DNA for the CDR3: TGTGCCAGCAGCCAAGACCTAGTATTGACAGCCGAGCAGTACTTC. Amino acid sequence: CASSQDLVLTAEQYF.